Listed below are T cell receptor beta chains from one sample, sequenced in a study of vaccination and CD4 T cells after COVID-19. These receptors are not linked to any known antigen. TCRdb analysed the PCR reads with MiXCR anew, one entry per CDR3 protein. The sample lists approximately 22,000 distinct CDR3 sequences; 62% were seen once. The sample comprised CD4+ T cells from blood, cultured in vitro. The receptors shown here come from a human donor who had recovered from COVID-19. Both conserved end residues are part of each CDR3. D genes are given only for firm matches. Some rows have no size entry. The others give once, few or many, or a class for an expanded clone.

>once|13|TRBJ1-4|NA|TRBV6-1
TGTGCCAGCCATCCTAACGGGAGGGAAAAACTGTTTTTT
CASHPNGREKLFF
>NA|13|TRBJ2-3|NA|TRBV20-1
TGCAGTGCTAGAGATCACTTACGGGATACGCAGTATTTT
CSARDHLRDTQYF
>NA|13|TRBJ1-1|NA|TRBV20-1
TGCAGTGCTTTGGGGACATTGGGCACTGAAGCTTTCTTT
CSALGTLGTEAFF
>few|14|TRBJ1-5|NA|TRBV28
TGTGCCAGCAGTCCCGAGACGGGTAAACAGCCCCAGCATTTT
CASSPETGKQPQHF
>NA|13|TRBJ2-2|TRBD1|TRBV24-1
TGTGCCACGAACAGGGGTCATACCGGGGAGCTGTTTTTT
CATNRGHTGELFF
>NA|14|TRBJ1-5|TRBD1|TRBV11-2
TGTGCCAGCAGCTTGGTAGGGGGCGGTCAGCCCCAGCATTTT
CASSLVGGGQPQHF
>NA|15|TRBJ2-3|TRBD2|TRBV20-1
TGCAGTGCACCCACTAGCGGGAGGAAGGTAGATACGCAGTATTTT
CSAPTSGRKVDTQYF
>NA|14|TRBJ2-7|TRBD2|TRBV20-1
TGCAGTGGGCTCCCGGCGGGAGGGCTATACGAGCAGTACTTC
CSGLPAGGLYEQYF
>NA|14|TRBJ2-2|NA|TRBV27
TGTGCCAGCAGTTTAACAGTCTTCACCGGGGAGCTGTTTTTT
CASSLTVFTGELFF
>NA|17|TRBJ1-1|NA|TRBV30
TGTGCCTGGACACGCGTAGGCGGCAGGGGCCTACTCAATGAAGCTTTCTTT
CAWTRVGGRGLLNEAFF
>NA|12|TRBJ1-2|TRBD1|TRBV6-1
TGTGCCAGCAGGGGACAGGACTATGGCTACACCTTC
CASRGQDYGYTF
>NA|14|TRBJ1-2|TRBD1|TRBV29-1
TGCAGCGCTACCGGGACAGGGACTAACTATGGCTACACCTTC
CSATGTGTNYGYTF
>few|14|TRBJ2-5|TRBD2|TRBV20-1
TGCAGTGCTAGAGTAGCCGGGAGGGGGGAGACCCAGTACTTC
CSARVAGRGETQYF